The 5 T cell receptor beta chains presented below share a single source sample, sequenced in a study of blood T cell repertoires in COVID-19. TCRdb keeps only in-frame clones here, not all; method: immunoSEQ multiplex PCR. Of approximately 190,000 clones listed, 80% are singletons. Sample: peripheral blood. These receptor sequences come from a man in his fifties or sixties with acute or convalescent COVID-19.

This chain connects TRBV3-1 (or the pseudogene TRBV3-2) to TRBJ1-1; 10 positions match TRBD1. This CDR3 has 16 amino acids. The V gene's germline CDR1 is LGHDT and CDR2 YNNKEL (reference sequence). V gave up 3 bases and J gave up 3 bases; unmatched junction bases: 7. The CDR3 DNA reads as TGTGCCAGCAGCCATGCCCCGGGACAGGGGCACACTGAAGCTTTCTTT. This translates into CASSHAPGQGHTEAFF.

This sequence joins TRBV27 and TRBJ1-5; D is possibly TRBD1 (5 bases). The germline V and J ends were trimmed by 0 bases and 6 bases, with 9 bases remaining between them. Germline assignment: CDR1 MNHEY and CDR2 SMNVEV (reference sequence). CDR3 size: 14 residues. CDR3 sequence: CASSLSWGGQPQHF. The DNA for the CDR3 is TGTGCCAGCAGTTTATCATGGGGGGGTCAGCCCCAGCATTTT.

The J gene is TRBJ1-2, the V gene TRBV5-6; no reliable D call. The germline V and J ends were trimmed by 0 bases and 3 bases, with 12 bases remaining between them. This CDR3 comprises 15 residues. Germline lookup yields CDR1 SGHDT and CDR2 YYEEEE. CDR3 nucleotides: TGTGCCAGCAGCTTGGCCGACGGGGTACACTATGGCTACACCTTC. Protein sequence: CASSLADGVHYGYTF.

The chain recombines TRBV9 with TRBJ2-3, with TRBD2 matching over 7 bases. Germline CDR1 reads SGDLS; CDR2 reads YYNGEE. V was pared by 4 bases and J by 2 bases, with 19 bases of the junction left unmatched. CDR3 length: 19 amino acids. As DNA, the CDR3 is TGTGCCAGCAGCCCCCACTCCGGCGGGGGTCCTCCCCACACAGATACGCAGTATTTT. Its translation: CASSPHSGGGPPHTDTQYF.

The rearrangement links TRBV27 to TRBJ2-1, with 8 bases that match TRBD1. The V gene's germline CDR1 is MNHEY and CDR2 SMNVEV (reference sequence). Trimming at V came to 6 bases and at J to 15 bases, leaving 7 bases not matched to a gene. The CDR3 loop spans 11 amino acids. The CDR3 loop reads CASSRGRIWFF. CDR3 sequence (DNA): TGTGCCAGCAGCAGGGGGCGCATTTGGTTCTTC.